This passage covers 10 T cell receptor beta chains from one sample sequenced in a study of blood T cell repertoires in COVID-19. TCRdb keeps only in-frame clones here, not all; method: immunoSEQ multiplex PCR. This sample carries some 150,000 clones, around 82% of them seen once, and the ten largest clones take approximately 1.3%. Sequencing input: peripheral blood. These receptors were obtained from a man aged 60 to 69 who had recovered from COVID-19.

This sequence joins TRBV27 and TRBJ1-1, with D possibly matching TRBD1 (6 bases). Germline V lookup: CDR1 MNHEY, CDR2 SMNVEV (reference sequence). V was trimmed by 2 bases and J by 6 bases, leaving 10 bases between them. The CDR3 has 13 residues. CDR3 in amino acids: CASSLIRGAEAFF. CDR3 in DNA: TGTGCCAGCAGTTTAATCAGGGGCGCTGAAGCTTTCTTT.

This clone appeared once. The chain is built from TRBV7-3 and TRBJ1-2; D is possibly TRBD1 (6 bases). The V gene's germline CDR1 is SGHTA and CDR2 FQGTGA. Deletions cut 1 base from V and 8 bases from J, with 20 bases between. This CDR3 has 16 amino acids. Here the CDR3 DNA reads TGTGCCAGCAGCTTAAACGGGATCCCAGGGGAGCAGGGCTACACCTTC. It encodes CASSLNGIPGEQGYTF.

The chain uses TRBV19 and TRBJ2-3; 7 positions agree with TRBD2. Germline CDR1 LNHDA, CDR2 SQIVND (reference sequence). CDR3 length: 15 amino acids. The J segment lost 6 bases and the V segment lost 10 bases, leaving 16 bases of the junction unmatched. CDR3 nucleotide sequence: TGTGCCACCGGGACTACACAGACAATCAAGGATACGCAGTATTTT. Amino acid sequence: CATGTTQTIKDTQYF.

The chain is built from TRBV2 and TRBJ1-1; tentatively, D is TRBD1 (5 bases). The CDR3 contains 14 residues. The germline gives CDR1 SNHLY, CDR2 FYNNEI. V gave up 10 bases and J gave up 2 bases, with 17 bases separating them. CDR3 residues: CATHPGRGNTEAFF. The CDR3 nucleotides are TGTGCCACCCACCCTGGGCGGGGCAACACTGAAGCTTTCTTT.

The chain joins TRBV11-2 to TRBJ2-1; tentative D call: TRBD2 (6 bases). Germline lookup yields CDR1 SGHAT and CDR2 FQNNGV. The CDR3 contains 15 residues. The V gene lost 0 bases and the J gene lost 1 base, with 7 bases spanning the gap. The CDR3 DNA follows: TGTGCCAGCAGCTTAGATCGGGGGTCCTACAATGAGCAGTTCTTC. Its protein is CASSLDRGSYNEQFF.

The chain links TRBV5-1 to TRBJ2-7, with TRBD1 matching 9 bases. CDR3 length: 14 residues. Germline CDR1 and CDR2: SGHRS and YFSETQ. Trimming at V came to 5 bases and at J to 3 bases, leaving 6 bases not matched to a gene. CDR3 bases: TGCGCCAGCAGGGGGACAGGGAATGGCTACGAGCAGTACTTC. This translates into CASRGTGNGYEQYF.

The V gene is TRBV30, the J gene TRBJ2-1; 11 nucleotides line up with TRBD2. Trimming took 4 bases from V and 7 from J; bases not matched to a gene: 6. There are 14 residues in the CDR3. The V gene's germline CDR1 is GTSNPN and CDR2 SVGIG (reference sequence). CDR3 coding DNA: TGTGCCTGGACCCCCGCTAGCGGGGGGAATGAGCAGTTCTTC. It is translated as CAWTPASGGNEQFF.

The chain is built from TRBV6-5 and TRBJ2-1; tentatively, D is TRBD2 (6 bases). V gave up 2 bases and J gave up 10 bases, with 9 bases separating them. CDR3 length: 12 residues. Germline CDR1 MNHEY, CDR2 SVGAGI. CDR3 in DNA: TGTGCCAGCAGTTACCTGGGAGGCGAGCAGTTCTTC. Protein: CASSYLGGEQFF.

This clone was recorded once. The rearrangement uses TRBV13 and TRBJ2-5, with D possibly being TRBD2 (7 bases). Germline V CDR1 and CDR2: PRHDT, FYEKMQ (reference sequence). With 6 bases removed from V and 3 bases from J, the gap between germline ends came to 17 bases. The CDR3 has 15 residues. Written as DNA, the CDR3 is TGTGCCAGCAGAAGAGGGGGGGAGATGAAAGAGACCCAGTACTTC. Its translation: CASRRGGEMKETQYF.

The J gene is TRBJ2-7, the V gene TRBV15; 11 bases fit TRBD2. The length of the CDR3 is 16 residues. Unmatched junction bases numbered 11, after V lost 3 bases and J lost 7 bases. CDR1 is LNHNV, CDR2 YYDKDF, per germline (reference sequence). CDR3 sequence: CATSSDLAGGVLEQYF. The CDR3 region has the DNA TGTGCCACCAGCAGCGATCTAGCGGGGGGCGTCTTAGAGCAGTACTTC.